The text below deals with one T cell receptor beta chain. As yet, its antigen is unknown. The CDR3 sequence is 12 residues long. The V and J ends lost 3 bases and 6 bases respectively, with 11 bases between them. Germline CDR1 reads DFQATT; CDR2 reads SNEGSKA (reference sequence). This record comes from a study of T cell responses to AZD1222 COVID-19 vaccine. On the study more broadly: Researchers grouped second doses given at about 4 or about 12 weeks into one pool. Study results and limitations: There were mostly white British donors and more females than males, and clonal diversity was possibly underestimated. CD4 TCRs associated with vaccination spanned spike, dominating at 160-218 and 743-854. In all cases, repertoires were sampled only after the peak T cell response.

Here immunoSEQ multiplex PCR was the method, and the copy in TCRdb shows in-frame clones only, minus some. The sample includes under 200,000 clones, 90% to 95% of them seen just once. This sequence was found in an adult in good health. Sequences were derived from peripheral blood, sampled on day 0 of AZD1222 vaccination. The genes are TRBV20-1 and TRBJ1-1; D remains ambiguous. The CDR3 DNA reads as TGCAGTGCTAGTGACGACTTGTCTGAAGCTTTCTTT. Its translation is CSASDDLSEAFF.